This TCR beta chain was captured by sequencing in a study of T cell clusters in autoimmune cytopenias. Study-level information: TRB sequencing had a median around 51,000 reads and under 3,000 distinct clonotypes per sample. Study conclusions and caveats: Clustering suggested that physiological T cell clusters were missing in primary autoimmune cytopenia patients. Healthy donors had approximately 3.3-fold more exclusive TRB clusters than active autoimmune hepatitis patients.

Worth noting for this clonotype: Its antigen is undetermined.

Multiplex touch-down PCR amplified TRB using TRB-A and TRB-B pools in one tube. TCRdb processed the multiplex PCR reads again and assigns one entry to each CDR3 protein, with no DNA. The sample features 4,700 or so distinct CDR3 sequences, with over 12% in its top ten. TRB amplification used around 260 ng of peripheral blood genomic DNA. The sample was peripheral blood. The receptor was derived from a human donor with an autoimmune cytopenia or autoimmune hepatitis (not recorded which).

Here the CDR3 reads CASSEQLGETQYF. The rearrangement uses TRBV6-1 and TRBJ2-5. The CDR3 length is 13 residues. The germline V gene encodes CDR1 MNHNS and CDR2 SASEGT.